These T cell receptor beta chains were read from a single sample in a study of T cells after yellow fever vaccination. TCRdb ran MiXCR on the 5' RACE reads and lists one entry per CDR3 protein. In the table there are about 550,000 distinct CDR3 sequences, roughly a fifth of which are singletons. The sequencing used PBMCs, collected 15 days after the yellow fever booster vaccination. The receptor source for this set is a man aged 30 to 39 who received the YFV17D yellow fever vaccine. CDR3s include the opening cysteine and the closing phenylalanine or tryptophan. A D gene is named only where the DNA matches it firmly. Clone size is shown for a subset of rows, as once, few, many or a class of expanded clone.

j_call clone_size v_call d_call cdr3_aa cdr3_nt
TRBJ2-5 few TRBV14 NA CASSPGRPGWETQYF TGTGCCAGCAGCCCGGGACGCCCGGGTTGGGAGACCCAGTACTTC
TRBJ2-7 NA TRBV7-8 NA CASSSEGTLRTYEQYF TGTGCCAGCAGCTCCGAAGGGACACTTAGGACCTACGAGCAGTACTTC
TRBJ2-7 NA TRBV4-3 NA CASSQQIDRYEQYF TGCGCCAGCAGCCAACAAATCGACAGATACGAGCAGTACTTC
TRBJ1-5 NA TRBV12-3/TRBV12-4 TRBD1 CASTQGTGVGQPQHF TGTGCCAGCACCCAAGGGACAGGGGTTGGGCAGCCCCAGCATTTT
TRBJ2-5 few TRBV9 NA CASSAGDFGETQYF TGTGCCAGCAGCGCGGGGGACTTTGGAGAGACCCAGTACTTC
TRBJ2-7 few TRBV10-2 TRBD2 CASRYGAGVSEQYF TGCGCCAGCAGGTACGGAGCGGGAGTCTCCGAGCAGTACTTC
TRBJ2-7 few TRBV7-2 NA CASSLGGSSYEQHF TGTGCCAGCAGCTTAGGGGGGTCCTCCTACGAGCAGCACTTC
TRBJ2-3 NA TRBV5-4 NA CASRYQELRGAQYF TGTGCCAGCAGATACCAGGAGCTGAGGGGAGCGCAGTATTTT
TRBJ2-3 few TRBV7-9 NA CASSLSEVRGTDTQYF TGTGCCAGCAGTCTATCTGAGGTCAGGGGCACAGATACGCAGTATTTT
TRBJ2-1 NA TRBV20-1 TRBD2 CSAGGGSGSRNEQFF TGCAGTGCTGGGGGGGGGAGCGGGAGTAGGAATGAGCAGTTCTTC
TRBJ2-1 few TRBV11-2 TRBD1 CASSSIRDRGPNEQFF TGTGCCAGCAGCTCGATCCGGGACAGGGGGCCAAATGAGCAGTTCTTC
TRBJ2-5 few TRBV2 TRBD2 CASKSGRFETQYF TGTGCCAGCAAGTCCGGGAGGTTCGAGACCCAGTACTTC
TRBJ2-2 NA TRBV18 TRBD2 CASSPPGLAGTGELFF TGTGCCAGCTCACCCCCGGGACTAGCGGGAACCGGGGAGCTGTTTTTT
TRBJ2-1 NA TRBV28 NA CASSLSGMGGYNEQFF TGTGCCAGCAGTTTAAGTGGGATGGGGGGTTACAATGAGCAGTTCTTC
TRBJ2-3 NA TRBV21-1 NA CATPGQGPDTQYF TGTGCCACCCCGGGACAGGGTCCCGATACGCAGTATTTT
TRBJ2-1 NA TRBV20-1 NA CSAMSLANEQFF TGCAGTGCTATGTCACTAGCCAATGAGCAGTTCTTC
TRBJ2-1 many TRBV7-2 TRBD2 CASSLSRLAGVDNEQFF TGTGCCAGCAGCTTATCCCGACTAGCGGGAGTAGACAATGAGCAGTTCTTC
TRBJ2-7 many TRBV9 NA CASSTSTDSYEQYF TGTGCCAGCAGCACCTCGACGGACTCCTACGAGCAGTACTTC
TRBJ2-1 few TRBV5-1 TRBD1 CASGWGTGNNEQFF TGCGCCAGCGGGTGGGGGACAGGTAACAATGAGCAGTTCTTC
TRBJ2-3 few TRBV10-3 TRBD2 CAISEWGTSGANTDTQYF TGTGCCATCAGTGAATGGGGGACTAGCGGAGCGAACACAGATACGCAGTATTTT
TRBJ2-1 few TRBV18 TRBD1 CASQPGQGFGHEQFF TGTGCCAGCCAACCCGGACAGGGTTTTGGTCATGAGCAGTTCTTC
TRBJ2-1 NA TRBV6-2/TRBV6-3 NA CASSDTYNEQFF TGTGCCAGCAGCGACACCTACAATGAGCAGTTCTTC
TRBJ1-6 few TRBV2 NA CASSEWVNSPLHF TGTGCCAGCAGTGAGTGGGTTAATTCACCCCTCCACTTT
TRBJ2-5 NA TRBV20-1 NA CSAPPAGAIRETQYF TGCAGTGCCCCTCCCGCGGGGGCTATAAGGGAGACCCAGTACTTC
TRBJ2-7 NA TRBV29-1 NA CSATGYAYEQYF TGCAGCGCTACAGGGTACGCCTACGAGCAGTACTTC
TRBJ2-1 NA TRBV4-3 NA CASSPGRSPNEQFF TGCGCCAGCAGCCCCGGTAGGTCCCCCAATGAGCAGTTCTTC